This TCR beta chain was observed in a study of early stage breast cancer tumors. Within the sample, this clone is medium-sized. Its cognate antigen is unknown. Measured with immunoSEQ multiplex PCR; TCRdb has only the in-frame clones, and not every one. The data show fewer than 30,000 clones, 80% seen once. General study findings and limits: Most shared enriched TCRB sequences were commonly generated ones.

The V gene lost 4 bases and the J gene lost 7 bases, with 8 bases spanning the gap. The CDR3 length is 11 residues. The V gene's germline CDR1 is SQVTM and CDR2 ANQGSEA. This sequence joins TRBV29-1 and TRBJ1-5; possibly TRBD1 for D (5 bases). Sequencing was carried out using blood. The TCR comes from a person between 55 and 69 years old with breast cancer. This CDR3 reads CSVGQSQPQHF. Here the CDR3 DNA reads TGCAGCGTTGGACAGAGCCAGCCCCAGCATTTT.